These 7 T cell receptor beta chains were all obtained from the same sample, sequenced in a study of blood T cell repertoires in COVID-19. The data were produced by immunoSEQ multiplex PCR, yet TCRdb's version contains in-frame clones alone and is incomplete. The data contain roughly 220,000 clones, 84% of them singletons. Material: peripheral blood. All receptors derive from a man aged 25-45 years with active or convalescent COVID-19.

The V call is TRBV19, the J call TRBJ2-2; perhaps TRBD1 as D (7 bases). Germline assignment: CDR1 LNHDA and CDR2 SQIVND (reference sequence). This CDR3 has 15 amino acids. Trimming took off 9 bases at V and 1 base at J, with 15 bases between the two ends. As DNA, the CDR3 is TGTGCCAGCACCCAGGGGGGAGTGAACACCGGGGAGCTGTTTTTT. It encodes CASTQGGVNTGELFF.

The chain uses TRBV7-2 and TRBJ2-5; D perhaps matches TRBD2 (5 bases). The CDR3 extends over 11 amino acids. V lost 1 base and J lost 9, with 6 bases in between. Per germline, CDR1 SGHTA and CDR2 FQGNSA. CDR3 protein: CASSLEEAQYF. The CDR3 bases are TGTGCCAGCAGCTTAGAGGAGGCCCAGTACTTC. Supplemented by reference TRBV7-2 and TRBJ2-5, the full variable domain reads GAGVSQSPSNKVTEKGKDVELRCDPISGHTALYWYRQSLGQGLEFLIYFQGNSAPDKSGLPSDRFSAERTGGSVSTLTIQRTQQEDSAVYLCASSLEEAQYFGPGTRLLVL.

The chain carries TRBV3-1 (or the pseudogene TRBV3-2) and TRBJ2-6; 11 positions agree with TRBD2. The germline CDR1 and CDR2 sequences are LGHDT and YNNKEL (reference sequence). The CDR3 runs to 18 residues. V was pared by 4 bases and J by 0 bases, with 5 bases of the junction left unmatched. CDR3: CASSPLAGASSGANVLTF. The CDR3 nucleotides read TGTGCCAGCAGCCCACTAGCGGGGGCCAGCTCTGGGGCCAACGTCCTGACTTTC.

This clone was observed a few times. The CDR3 spells CAISDNTDTQYF. The CDR3 DNA is TGTGCCATCAGTGACAACACAGATACGCAGTATTTT. The chain carries TRBV10-3 and TRBJ2-3; no firm D call. V was clipped by 3 bases and J by 2 bases, with 3 bases between them. Germline assignment: CDR1 ENHRY and CDR2 SYGVKD. The CDR3 extends over 12 amino acids.

The chain employs TRBV9 and TRBJ2-1; D not resolved. The germline V and J ends were trimmed by 1 base and 10 bases, with 12 bases remaining between them. Looked up from germline, CDR1 is SGDLS and CDR2 is YYNGEE. The CDR3 is 13 residues long. Here the CDR3 reads CASSVMAVGEQFF. CDR3 sequence (DNA): TGTGCCAGCAGCGTAATGGCCGTTGGCGAGCAGTTCTTC.

The CDR3 is CASSTDRDRNTGELFF. CDR3 in DNA: TGTGCCAGCAGCACTGACCGGGACAGGAACACCGGGGAGCTGTTTTTT. V and J are TRBV9 and TRBJ2-2; 7 bases align to TRBD1. The CDR3 loop spans 16 amino acids. V dropped 4 bases and J dropped 1; count of bases not matched to a gene: 7. Germline CDR1 SGDLS, CDR2 YYNGEE.

This chain connects TRBV4-1 to TRBJ1-2, with D hard to call. Germline CDR1 and CDR2: MGHRA and YSYEKL. The CDR3 runs 12 residues. V gave up 0 bases and J gave up 6 bases, with 5 bases separating them. CDR3 DNA: TGCGCCAGCAGCCAAGAGGGCCATGGCTACACCTTC. Amino acids: CASSQEGHGYTF.